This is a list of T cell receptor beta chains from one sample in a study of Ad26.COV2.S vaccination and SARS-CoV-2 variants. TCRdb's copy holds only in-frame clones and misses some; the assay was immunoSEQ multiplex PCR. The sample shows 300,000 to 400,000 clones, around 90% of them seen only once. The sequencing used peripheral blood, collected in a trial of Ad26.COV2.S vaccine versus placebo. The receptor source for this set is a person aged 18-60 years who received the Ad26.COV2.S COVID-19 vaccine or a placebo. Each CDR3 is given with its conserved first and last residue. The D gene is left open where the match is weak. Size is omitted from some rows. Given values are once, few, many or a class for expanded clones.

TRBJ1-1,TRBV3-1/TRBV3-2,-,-,TGTGCCAGCACCCTGGGCTTTGAAGCTTTCTTT,CASTLGFEAFF
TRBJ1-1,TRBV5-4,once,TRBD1,TGTGCCAGCAGCTTGGGACAGGGGATGTACACTGAAGCTTTCTTT,CASSLGQGMYTEAFF
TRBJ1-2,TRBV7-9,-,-,TGTGCCAGCAGCTTAAAGGAGGGTCATGGCTACACCTTC,CASSLKEGHGYTF
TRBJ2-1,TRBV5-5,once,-,TGTGCCAGCAGCTCACGGGCGCTAGAGCCGGGGTCCTACAATGAGCAGTTCTTC,CASSSRALEPGSYNEQFF
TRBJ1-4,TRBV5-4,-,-,TGTGCCAGCAGCCGACAGAGAGGGGCAACTAATGAAAAACTGTTTTTT,CASSRQRGATNEKLFF
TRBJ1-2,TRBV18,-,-,TGTGCCAGCTCACCACCAGGGACGAACTATGGCTACACCTTC,CASSPPGTNYGYTF
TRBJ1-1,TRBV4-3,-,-,TGCGCCAGCAGCCCCGAATTGCGGCTTGAAGCTTTCTTT,CASSPELRLEAFF
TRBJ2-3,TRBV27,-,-,TGTGCCAGCAGTTTAACCCCCATCACAGATACGCAGTATTTT,CASSLTPITDTQYF
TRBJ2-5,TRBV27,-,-,TGTGCCAGCAGTCCCAACCAAGAGACCCAGTACTTC,CASSPNQETQYF
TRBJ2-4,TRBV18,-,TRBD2,TGTGCCAGCTCACCCAGCGGGACCCCTGGGTTTCAGTACTTC,CASSPSGTPGFQYF
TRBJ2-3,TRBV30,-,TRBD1,TGTGCCTGGAGTCGGCGGACAGGTCGAGGAGATACGCAGTATTTT,CAWSRRTGRGDTQYF
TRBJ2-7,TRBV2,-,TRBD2,TGTGCCAGCAGTCCGGGACTAGCGGTCTCCTACGAGCAGTACTTC,CASSPGLAVSYEQYF
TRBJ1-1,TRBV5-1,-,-,TGCGCCAGCAGCTTGGGAGGGATTGAAGCTTTCTTT,CASSLGGIEAFF
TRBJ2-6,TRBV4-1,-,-,TGCGCCAGCAGCTTGGGGTCGGGCCGAGACTCTGGGGCCAACGTCCTGACTTTC,CASSLGSGRDSGANVLTF
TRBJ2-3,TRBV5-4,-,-,TGTGCCAGCAGCGAGAAGGGTCCGACAGATACGCAGTATTTT,CASSEKGPTDTQYF
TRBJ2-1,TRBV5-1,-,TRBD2,TGCGCCAGCAGCTTGGGGACTAGCGGGGGAAGTTACAATGAGCAGTTCTTC,CASSLGTSGGSYNEQFF